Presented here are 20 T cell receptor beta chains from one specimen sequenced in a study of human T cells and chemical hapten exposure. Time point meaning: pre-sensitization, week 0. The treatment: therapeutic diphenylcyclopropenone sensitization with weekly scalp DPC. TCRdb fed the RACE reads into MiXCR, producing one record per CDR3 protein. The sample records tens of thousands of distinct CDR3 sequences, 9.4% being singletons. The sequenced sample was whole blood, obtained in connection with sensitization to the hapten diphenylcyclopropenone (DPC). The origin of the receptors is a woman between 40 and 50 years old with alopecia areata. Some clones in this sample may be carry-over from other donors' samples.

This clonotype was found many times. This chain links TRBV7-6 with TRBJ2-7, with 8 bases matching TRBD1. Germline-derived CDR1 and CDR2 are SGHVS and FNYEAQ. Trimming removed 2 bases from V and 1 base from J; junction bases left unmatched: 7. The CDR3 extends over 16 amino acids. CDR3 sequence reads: CASSLITGTGSYEQYF. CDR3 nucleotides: TGTGCCAGCAGCTTAATAACCGGGACAGGTTCCTACGAGCAGTACTTC.

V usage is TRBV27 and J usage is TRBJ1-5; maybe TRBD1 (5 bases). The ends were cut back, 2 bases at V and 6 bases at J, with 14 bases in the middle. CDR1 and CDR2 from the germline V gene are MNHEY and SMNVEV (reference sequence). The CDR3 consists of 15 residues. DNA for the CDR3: TGTGCCAGCAGTTTAGGCAGGGTGGTAGGTCAGCCCCAGCATTTT. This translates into CASSLGRVVGQPQHF.

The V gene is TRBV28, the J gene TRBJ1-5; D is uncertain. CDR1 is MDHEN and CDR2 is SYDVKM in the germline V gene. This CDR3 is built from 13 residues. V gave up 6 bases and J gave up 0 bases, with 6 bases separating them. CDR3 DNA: TGTGCCAGCAGGTATTATAGCAATCAGCCCCAGCATTTT. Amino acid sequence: CASRYYSNQPQHF.

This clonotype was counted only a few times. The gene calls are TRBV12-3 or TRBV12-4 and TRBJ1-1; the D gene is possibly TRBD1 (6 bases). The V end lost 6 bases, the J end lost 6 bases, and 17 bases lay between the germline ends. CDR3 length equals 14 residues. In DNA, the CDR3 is TGTGCCAGCAGCCCAGGGACATTTAGACCTGAAGCTTTCTTT. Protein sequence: CASSPGTFRPEAFF.

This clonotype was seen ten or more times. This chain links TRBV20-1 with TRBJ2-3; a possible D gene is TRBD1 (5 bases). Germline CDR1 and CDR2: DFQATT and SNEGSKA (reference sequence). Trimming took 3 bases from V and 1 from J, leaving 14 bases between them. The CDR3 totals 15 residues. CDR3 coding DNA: TGCAGTGCTAGTCTGGTTAGCAGGGGCACAGATACGCAGTATTTT. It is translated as CSASLVSRGTDTQYF.

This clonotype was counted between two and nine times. The CDR3 reads CASSKEHTGELFF. The CDR3 DNA reads as TGTGCCAGTAGTAAAGAGCACACCGGGGAGCTGTTTTTT. This chain connects TRBV19 to TRBJ2-2; D gene unclear. Germline assignment: CDR1 LNHDA and CDR2 SQIVND (reference sequence). The V end lost 4 bases, the J end lost 3 bases, and 6 bases lay between the germline ends. The CDR3 runs to 13 residues.

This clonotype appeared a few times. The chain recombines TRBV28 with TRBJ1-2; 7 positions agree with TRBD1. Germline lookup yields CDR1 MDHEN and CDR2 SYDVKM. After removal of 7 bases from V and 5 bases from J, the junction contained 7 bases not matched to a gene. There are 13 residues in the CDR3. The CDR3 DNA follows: TGTGCCAGCAACCCGGGACAGTGGTATGGCTACACCTTC. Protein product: CASNPGQWYGYTF.

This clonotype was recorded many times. The CDR3 DNA sequence: TGCAGTGCTAGAGAGGGGGCGGAGAGGGATCAGCCCCAGCATTTT. It translates to CSAREGAERDQPQHF. The genes are TRBV20-1 and TRBJ1-5; tentative D call: TRBD1 (6 bases). Germline values: CDR1 DFQATT, CDR2 SNEGSKA (reference sequence). Trimming took 0 bases from V and 5 from J, leaving 14 bases between them. The CDR3 is 15 residues long.

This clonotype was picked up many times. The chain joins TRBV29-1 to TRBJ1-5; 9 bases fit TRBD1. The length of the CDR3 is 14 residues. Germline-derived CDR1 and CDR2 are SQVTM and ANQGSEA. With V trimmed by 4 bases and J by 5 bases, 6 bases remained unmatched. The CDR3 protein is CSVVEQGADQPQHF. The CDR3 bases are TGCAGCGTTGTTGAACAGGGGGCAGATCAGCCCCAGCATTTT.

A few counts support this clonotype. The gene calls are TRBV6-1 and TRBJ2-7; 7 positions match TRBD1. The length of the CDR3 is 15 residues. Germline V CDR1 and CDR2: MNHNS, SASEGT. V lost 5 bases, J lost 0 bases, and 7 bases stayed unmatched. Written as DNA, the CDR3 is TGTGCCAGCAGTCCTACCGGGACAGTCTCCTACGAGCAGTACTTC. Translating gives CASSPTGTVSYEQYF.

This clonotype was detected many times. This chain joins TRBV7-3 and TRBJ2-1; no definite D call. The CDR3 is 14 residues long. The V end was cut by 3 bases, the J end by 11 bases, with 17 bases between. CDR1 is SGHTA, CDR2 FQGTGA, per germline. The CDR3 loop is CASSFSADPYKQFF. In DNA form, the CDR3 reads TGTGCCAGCAGCTTTTCTGCTGACCCCTATAAGCAGTTCTTC.

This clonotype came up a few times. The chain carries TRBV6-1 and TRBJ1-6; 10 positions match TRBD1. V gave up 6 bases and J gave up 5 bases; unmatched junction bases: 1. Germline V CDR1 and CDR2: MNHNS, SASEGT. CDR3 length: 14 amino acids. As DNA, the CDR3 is TGTGCCAGCAGGGGGACAGGGGATAATTCACCCCTCCACTTT. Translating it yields CASRGTGDNSPLHF.

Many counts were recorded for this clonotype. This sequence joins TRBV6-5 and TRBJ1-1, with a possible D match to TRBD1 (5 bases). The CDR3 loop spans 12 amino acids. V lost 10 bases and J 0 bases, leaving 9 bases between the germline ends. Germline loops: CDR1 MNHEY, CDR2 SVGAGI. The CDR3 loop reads CATGGLNTEAFF. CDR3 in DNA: TGTGCCACCGGGGGACTGAACACTGAAGCTTTCTTT.

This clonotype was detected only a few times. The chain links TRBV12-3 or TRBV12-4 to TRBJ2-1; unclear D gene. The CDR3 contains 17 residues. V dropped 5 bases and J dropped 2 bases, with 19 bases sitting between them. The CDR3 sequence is CASSPLSSPETYNEQFF. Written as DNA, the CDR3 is TGTGCCAGCAGTCCTCTCAGCTCCCCTGAGACCTACAATGAGCAGTTCTTC.

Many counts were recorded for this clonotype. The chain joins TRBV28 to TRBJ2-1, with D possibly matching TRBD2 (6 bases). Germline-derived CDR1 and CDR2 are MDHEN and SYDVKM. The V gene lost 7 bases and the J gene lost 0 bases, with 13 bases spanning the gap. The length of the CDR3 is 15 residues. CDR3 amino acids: CASTLGGISYNEQFF. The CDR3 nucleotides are TGTGCCAGCACCCTTGGCGGGATCTCCTACAATGAGCAGTTCTTC.

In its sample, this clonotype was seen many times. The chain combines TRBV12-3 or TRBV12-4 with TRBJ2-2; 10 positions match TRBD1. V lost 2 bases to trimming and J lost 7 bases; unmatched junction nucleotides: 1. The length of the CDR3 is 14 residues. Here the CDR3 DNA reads TGTGCCAGCAGTTTACGGACAGGGGGCGGGGAGCTGTTTTTT. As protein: CASSLRTGGGELFF.

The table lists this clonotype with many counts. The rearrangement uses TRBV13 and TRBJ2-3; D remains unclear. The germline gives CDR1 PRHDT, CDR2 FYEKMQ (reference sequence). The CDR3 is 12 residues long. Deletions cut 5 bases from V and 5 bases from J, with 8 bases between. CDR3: CASSPGGDTQYF. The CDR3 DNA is TGTGCCAGCAGCCCCGGTGGAGATACGCAGTATTTT.

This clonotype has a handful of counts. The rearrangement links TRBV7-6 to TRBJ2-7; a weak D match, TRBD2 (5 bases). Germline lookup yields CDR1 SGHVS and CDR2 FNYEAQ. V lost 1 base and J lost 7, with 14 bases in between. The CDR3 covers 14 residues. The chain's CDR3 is CASSLDKGPGEQYF. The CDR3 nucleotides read TGTGCCAGCAGCTTAGACAAGGGTCCGGGGGAGCAGTACTTC.

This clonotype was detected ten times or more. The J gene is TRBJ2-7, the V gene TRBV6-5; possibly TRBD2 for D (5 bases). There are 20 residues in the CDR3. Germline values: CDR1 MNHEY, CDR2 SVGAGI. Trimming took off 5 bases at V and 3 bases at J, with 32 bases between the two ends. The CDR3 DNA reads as TGTGCCAGCAGTATTACCTACGATCCGGGAACCCCAGAGTACTACTACGAGCAGTACTTC. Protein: CASSITYDPGTPEYYYEQYF.

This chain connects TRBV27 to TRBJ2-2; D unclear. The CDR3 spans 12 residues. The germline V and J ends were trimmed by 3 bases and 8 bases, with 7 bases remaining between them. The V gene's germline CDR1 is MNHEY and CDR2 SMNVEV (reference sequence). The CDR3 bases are TGTGCCAGCAGTTTTACTCAGGGGGAGCTGTTTTTT. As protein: CASSFTQGELFF.